Following are 14 T cell receptor beta chains from one sample sequenced in a study of blood T cell repertoires in COVID-19 (dated by TCRdb to the early 2020s). Library preparation was by the immunoSEQ multiplex PCR assay. The source is immuneACCESS, and TCRdb retained only in-frame sequences with V and J called. Part of the clones is not carried over; for the studies checked, unresolved V genes explain less than half of this, and the remainder is unexplained. The sample table holds 230,000 or so clones, of which about four fifths were seen once. Around 7% of the sample goes to the ten largest clones. The sequencing sample was made of peripheral blood. The receptors originated from a woman of 80 years or more with COVID-19, enrolled during active disease.

The V call is TRBV12-3 or TRBV12-4, the J call TRBJ1-5; maybe TRBD1 (6 bases). This CDR3 has 13 amino acids. V was pared by 6 bases and J by 4 bases, with 10 bases between. CDR3: CASRRTVNQPQHF. The CDR3 coding sequence is TGTGCCAGCAGGCGGACAGTTAATCAGCCCCAGCATTTT.

The chain is built from TRBV30 and TRBJ1-1; 8 bases match TRBD1. Germline CDR1 reads GTSNPN; CDR2 reads SVGIG (reference sequence). Trimming took 3 bases from V and 5 from J; bases not matched to a gene: 8. The CDR3 loop spans 14 amino acids. This chain's CDR3 is CAWRRTGRWTEAFF. Here the CDR3 DNA reads TGTGCCTGGAGACGGACAGGGCGTTGGACTGAAGCTTTCTTT.

The V and J genes are TRBV27 and TRBJ1-1; 7 nucleotides agree with TRBD1. Germline V gives CDR1 MNHEY, CDR2 SMNVEV (reference sequence). CDR3 length: 16 residues. V trimming: 2 bases; J trimming: 4 bases; junction bases outside the gene matches: 10. For the CDR3, the DNA is TGTGCCAGCAGTTTAGGGCTAGGGGGCTTGAGCACTGAAGCTTTCTTT. Amino acid sequence: CASSLGLGGLSTEAFF.

The chain is built from TRBV6-5 and TRBJ2-1; TRBD2 matches 10 bases. The CDR3 totals 15 residues. Germline V lookup: CDR1 MNHEY, CDR2 SVGAGI. Trimming took 7 bases from V and 9 from J; bases not matched to a gene: 12. The CDR3 DNA follows: TGTGCCAGCAACCGGCTAGCGGGAGTAAGGGGTGAGCAGTTCTTC. Translated, it gives CASNRLAGVRGEQFF.

J is TRBJ1-1 and V is TRBV19; 7 bases map to TRBD1. Germline values: CDR1 LNHDA, CDR2 SQIVND (reference sequence). The trim removed 9 bases at V and 5 bases at J, leaving 12 bases unmatched. The CDR3 runs 14 residues. The DNA of the CDR3 is TGTGCCAGCGGGGACAGCCACCCTAAGACTGAAGCTTTCTTT. This gives the protein CASGDSHPKTEAFF.

V usage is TRBV7-9 and J usage is TRBJ1-3; 7 bases align to TRBD1. The CDR3 totals 14 residues. Germline CDR1 reads SEHNR; CDR2 reads FQNEAQ (reference sequence). V lost 5 bases and J lost 7; bases outside the gene matches: 8. CDR3 sequence reads: CASSPGQAGNTIYF. CDR3 coding DNA: TGTGCCAGCAGCCCTGGACAGGCCGGGAACACCATATATTTT. The complete variable domain, with remaining parts taken from reference TRBV7-9 and TRBJ1-3, reads DTGVSQNPRHKITKRGQNVTFRCDPISEHNRLYWYRQTLGQGPEFLTYFQNEAQLEKSRLLSDRFSAERPKGSFSTLEIQRTEQGDSAMYLCASSPGQAGNTIYFGEGSWLTVV.

The rearrangement links TRBV6-4 to TRBJ1-6; 10 bases are shared with TRBD1. The length of the CDR3 is 16 residues. The germline V gene has CDR1 MRHNA and CDR2 SNTAGT. The V and J ends lost 7 bases and 8 bases, in that order; junction bases with no gene match: 11. The CDR3 here is CASKATGGLYDSPLHF. In nucleotides, the CDR3 is TGTGCCAGCAAGGCGACAGGGGGCTTATATGATTCACCCCTCCACTTT.

J is TRBJ1-1 and V is TRBV6-5, with a weak D call TRBD1 (6 bases). CDR3 size: 15 residues. V lost 5 bases and J lost 4, with 17 bases in between. CDR1 MNHEY and CDR2 SVGAGI come from the germline V gene. The CDR3 DNA reads TGTGCCAGCAGTACAGGGTTTGGGGCTGTCACTGAAGCTTTCTTT. It encodes CASSTGFGAVTEAFF.

This chain links TRBV6-5 with TRBJ2-2; 9 nucleotides align to TRBD1. The CDR3 runs to 14 residues. Germline V gene sequence: CDR1 MNHEY, CDR2 SVGAGI. The V and J ends lost 8 bases and 6 bases, in that order; junction bases with no gene match: 7. CDR3 residues: CASGRDRVAGELFF. The CDR3 nucleotides read TGTGCCAGCGGACGGGACAGGGTGGCCGGGGAGCTGTTTTTT.

CDR3 in DNA: TGTGCCAGCAGCTTTGCGGGCTCCTACAATGAGCAGTTCTTC. This gives the protein CASSFAGSYNEQFF. The genes are TRBV5-6 and TRBJ2-1, with TRBD2 as a possible D gene (5 bases). Trimming took off 2 bases at V and 0 bases at J, with 6 bases between the two ends. The CDR3 loop spans 14 amino acids. Germline lookup yields CDR1 SGHDT and CDR2 YYEEEE.

This clone has only a few counts. CDR3 bases: TGTGCCAGCAGTCTGGGAGGGGCAACTAATGAAAAACTGTTTTTT. It specifies CASSLGGATNEKLFF. This chain uses TRBV28 with TRBJ1-4, with TRBD1 as a possible D gene (5 bases). The ends were cut back, 5 bases at V and 0 bases at J, with 10 bases in the middle. The CDR3 contains 15 residues. CDR1 MDHEN and CDR2 SYDVKM come from the germline V gene.

V is TRBV6-5 and J is TRBJ1-4; D call uncertain. Germline V gene data show CDR1 as MNHEY and CDR2 as SVGAGI. The V gene lost 8 bases and the J gene lost 0 bases, with 7 bases spanning the gap. This CDR3 region has 13 residues. The CDR3 sequence: CASALATNEKLFF. CDR3 DNA sequence: TGTGCCAGCGCACTTGCAACTAATGAAAAACTGTTTTTT.

The chain combines TRBV5-8 with TRBJ1-1; D call uncertain. Germline V lookup: CDR1 SGHTS, CDR2 YDEGEE. The CDR3 has 10 residues. Trimming left V 5 bases short and J 10 bases short, with 9 bases between. The CDR3 spells CASSYSGAFF. The CDR3 region has the DNA TGTGCCAGCAGTTACAGTGGAGCTTTCTTT. Full variable domain (missing parts from reference TRBV5-8 and TRBJ1-1): EAGVTQSPTHLIKTRGQQATLRCSPISGHTSVYWYQQALGLGLQFLLWYDEGEERNRGNFPPRFSGRQFPNYSSELNVNALELEDSALYLCASSYSGAFFGQGTRLTVV.

The genes are TRBV5-8 and TRBJ1-1, with D possibly TRBD1 on 5 matching bases. The CDR3 is made up of 13 amino acids. The V end was cut by 4 bases, the J end by 5 bases, with 12 bases between. CDR1 and CDR2 from the germline V gene are SGHTS and YDEGEE. The CDR3, as DNA: TGTGCCAGCAGCCGAGGAGGGGCGACTGAAGCTTTCTTT. This sequence encodes CASSRGGATEAFF. The complete variable domain, with remaining parts taken from reference TRBV5-8 and TRBJ1-1, reads EAGVTQSPTHLIKTRGQQATLRCSPISGHTSVYWYQQALGLGLQFLLWYDEGEERNRGNFPPRFSGRQFPNYSSELNVNALELEDSALYLCASSRGGATEAFFGQGTRLTVV.